This entry lists 26 T cell receptor beta chains sequenced from one sample in a study of blood T cell repertoires in COVID-19. The assay was immunoSEQ multiplex PCR, and TCRdb's table has in-frame clones only and misses some. The profile shows roughly 410,000 clones, approximately 90% of them singletons. The sequenced sample consisted of peripheral blood. The receptor source for this set is a woman aged 40-49 years with COVID-19, enrolled during active disease.

CDR3 region: CARPRRDSVSSGNTIYF. CDR3 in DNA: TGCGCCCGTCCTCGCCGGGACAGCGTATCCTCTGGAAACACCATATATTTT. This chain joins TRBV5-1 and TRBJ1-3, with 7 bases aligning to TRBD1. Germline V CDR1 and CDR2: SGHRS, YFSETQ. The CDR3 length is 17 residues. V trimming: 10 bases; J trimming: 0 bases; junction bases outside the gene matches: 16. The full variable domain, with the rest looked up from reference TRBV5-1 and TRBJ1-3, is KAGVTQTPRYLIKTRGQQVTLSCSPISGHRSVSWYQQTPGQGLQFLFEYFSETQRNKGNFPGRFSGRQFSNSRSEMNVSTLELGDSALYLCARPRRDSVSSGNTIYFGEGSWLTVV.

This clone was counted a few times. CDR3 loop: CASSLQGLDTGELFF. Written as DNA, the CDR3 is TGTGCCAGCAGCTTACAGGGGCTGGACACCGGGGAGCTGTTTTTT. The gene calls are TRBV5-5 and TRBJ2-2, with 7 bases that match TRBD1. Germline V gene sequence: CDR1 SGHKS, CDR2 YYEKEE (reference sequence). There are 15 residues in the CDR3. The junction had 4 bases not matched to a gene; V was cut back by 2 bases and J by 3 bases.

The chain carries TRBV9 and TRBJ1-6, with D unresolved. The CDR3 runs 13 residues. V dropped 6 bases and J dropped 9 bases, with 13 bases sitting between them. CDR1 and CDR2 from the germline V gene are SGDLS and YYNGEE. The CDR3 DNA reads TGTGCCAGCACCACCGCGGAGGGTTCACCCCTCCACTTT. Protein: CASTTAEGSPLHF.

This chain connects TRBV4-1 to TRBJ1-2; D remains unclear. V lost 0 bases and J lost 9, with 14 bases in between. The CDR3 is 14 residues long. Germline CDR1 reads MGHRA; CDR2 reads YSYEKL. The CDR3 here is CASSQDQAISRYTF. CDR3 bases: TGCGCCAGCAGCCAAGATCAGGCAATTAGTCGCTACACCTTC.

The rearrangement uses TRBV4-1 and TRBJ1-1; 7 bases match TRBD1. CDR3 length equals 14 residues. CDR1 MGHRA and CDR2 YSYEKL come from the germline V gene. Trimming took 3 bases from V and 4 from J; bases not matched to a gene: 5. CDR3 coding DNA: TGCGCCAGCAGCCATCCAGGGGGGATCACTGAAGCTTTCTTT. This sequence encodes CASSHPGGITEAFF.

V and J are TRBV7-9 and TRBJ2-1; D gene ambiguous. Trimming removed 3 bases at V and 4 bases at J, with 10 bases between. CDR3 size: 14 residues. The V gene's germline CDR1 is SEHNR and CDR2 FQNEAQ (reference sequence). CDR3 bases: TGTGCCAGCAGCTTTTCCGGCGGTTACAATGAGCAGTTCTTC. Translated, it gives CASSFSGGYNEQFF.

The chain carries TRBV28 and TRBJ2-7, with D tentatively TRBD1 (5 bases). The V end lost 1 base, the J end lost 2 bases, and 9 bases lay between the germline ends. The CDR3 runs to 14 residues. Germline lookup yields CDR1 MDHEN and CDR2 SYDVKM. CDR3 protein: CASSLYQGPYEQYF. CDR3 DNA sequence: TGTGCCAGCAGTTTATATCAGGGTCCCTACGAGCAGTACTTC.

The rearrangement joins TRBV30 to TRBJ1-3; a possible D gene is TRBD1 (5 bases). Germline values: CDR1 GTSNPN, CDR2 SVGIG (reference sequence). V lost 3 bases to trimming and J lost 3 bases, with 9 bases between them. This CDR3 spans 13 amino acids. The DNA for the CDR3 is TGTGCCTGGAGATTAGGGGTTGGAAACACCATATATTTT. This sequence encodes CAWRLGVGNTIYF.

V is TRBV2 and J is TRBJ2-1; 9 positions match TRBD1. CDR3 size: 14 residues. Germline lookup yields CDR1 SNHLY and CDR2 FYNNEI. Germline trimming cut 7 bases from V and 3 bases from J; bases unmatched to any gene: 4. CDR3 protein: CASTGQGIYNEQFF. CDR3 DNA sequence: TGTGCCAGCACTGGACAGGGGATCTACAATGAGCAGTTCTTC.

The chain carries TRBV18 and TRBJ1-1; no reliable D call. V was cut by 9 bases and J by 0 bases, with 11 bases left in between. Germline CDR1 is KGHSH and CDR2 is LQKENI. The CDR3 sequence is 13 residues long. The CDR3 sequence is CASIELVNTEAFF. In nucleotides, the CDR3 is TGTGCCAGTATTGAACTTGTGAACACTGAAGCTTTCTTT. The whole variable domain, filled in from reference TRBV18 and TRBJ1-1, reads NAGVMQNPRHLVRRRGQEARLRCSPMKGHSHVYWYRQLPEEGLKFMVYLQKENIIDESGMPKERFSAEFPKEGPSILRIQQVVRGDSAAYFCASIELVNTEAFFGQGTRLTVV.

This chain joins TRBV6-2 or TRBV6-3 and TRBJ2-6; 13 bases agree with TRBD2. CDR1 is MNHEY, CDR2 SVGEGT, per germline. The CDR3 totals 20 residues. Trimming removed 2 bases from V and 1 base from J; junction bases left unmatched: 8. CDR3 region: CASSYHRTSGGVSGANVLTF. CDR3 nucleotide sequence: TGTGCCAGCAGTTACCATCGGACTAGCGGGGGCGTTTCTGGGGCCAACGTCCTGACTTTC.

The chain carries TRBV30 and TRBJ2-7, with 7 bases identical to TRBD1. The J segment lost 4 bases and the V segment lost 2 bases, leaving 5 bases of the junction unmatched. The CDR3 totals 13 residues. Germline V gene lookup returns CDR1 GTSNPN and CDR2 SVGIG (reference sequence). CDR3 protein: CAWSNRGRYEQYF. DNA of the CDR3: TGTGCCTGGAGTAACAGGGGTCGATACGAGCAGTACTTC.

The chain carries TRBV7-2 and TRBJ2-2, with TRBD2 as a possible D gene (6 bases). Germline V lookup: CDR1 SGHTA, CDR2 FQGNSA. V lost 4 bases to trimming and J lost 5 bases, with 23 bases between them. The CDR3 length is 18 residues. CDR3 protein: CASSSRTGLSRKTGELFF. CDR3 DNA: TGTGCCAGCAGCTCACGTACGGGACTCTCAAGGAAGACCGGGGAGCTGTTTTTT.

The chain is built from TRBV28 and TRBJ1-2; D may be TRBD1 (6 bases). Trimming took 2 bases from V and 1 from J, leaving 8 bases between them. The CDR3 extends over 14 amino acids. The germline gives CDR1 MDHEN, CDR2 SYDVKM. The CDR3 DNA is TGTGCCAGCAGTTTAGGACAGCGTAACTATGGCTACACCTTC. Residues: CASSLGQRNYGYTF.

The chain joins TRBV9 to TRBJ1-1; D remains ambiguous. The CDR3 covers 15 residues. Germline V lookup: CDR1 SGDLS, CDR2 YYNGEE. Trimming stripped 2 bases from V and 1 base from J, with 12 bases between. CDR3 sequence (DNA): TGTGCCAGCAGCGTCCACGGTTCCTCGAACACTGAAGCTTTCTTT. Translation: CASSVHGSSNTEAFF.

This clone showed up just once. The chain couples TRBV7-8 to TRBJ2-3, with 8 bases matching TRBD1. The V gene's germline CDR1 is SGHVS and CDR2 FQNEAQ. The CDR3 is 15 amino acids. The V gene end was trimmed by 5 bases and the J gene end by 6 bases; junction bases not matched to a gene: 10. As DNA, the CDR3 is TGTGCCAGCAGCACCGGACAGGGAGGATATGATACGCAGTATTTT. Encoded protein: CASSTGQGGYDTQYF.

The V gene is TRBV19, the J gene TRBJ2-1, with TRBD1 identical over 10 bases. This CDR3 has 12 residues. The V gene's germline CDR1 is LNHDA and CDR2 SQIVND (reference sequence). Germline trimming cut 3 bases from V and 15 bases from J; bases unmatched to any gene: 5. This CDR3 reads CASSMGTGDLFF. CDR3 nucleotide sequence: TGTGCCAGTAGTATGGGGACAGGGGATCTGTTCTTC.

This chain connects TRBV6-6 to TRBJ1-2; TRBD1 aligns across 9 bases. The CDR3 spans 14 residues. V was pared by 6 bases and J by 5 bases, with 7 bases of the junction left unmatched. In germline, CDR1 is MNHNY, CDR2 SVGAGI (reference sequence). The DNA of the CDR3 is TGTGCCAGCAGAATCCCGGGACAGGGATATGGCTACACCTTC. Translated: CASRIPGQGYGYTF.

This clone was observed a few times. The chain has TRBV6-1 and TRBJ2-2, with 7 positions matching TRBD2. Germline values: CDR1 MNHNS, CDR2 SASEGT. After removal of 2 bases from V and 2 bases from J, the junction contained 2 bases not matched to a gene. This CDR3 has 15 amino acids. The CDR3 loop is CASSELADNTGELFF. Here the CDR3 DNA reads TGTGCCAGCAGTGAACTAGCGGATAACACCGGGGAGCTGTTTTTT.

This sequence joins TRBV6-2 or TRBV6-3 and TRBJ1-1; D is unclear. The germline V and J ends were trimmed by 0 bases and 1 base, with 6 bases remaining between them. The CDR3 is 14 amino acids. Germline CDR1 MNHEY, CDR2 SVGEGT. CDR3 protein: CASSYSRQNTEAFF. In DNA form, the CDR3 reads TGTGCCAGCAGTTACTCGAGACAGAACACTGAAGCTTTCTTT.

The table lists this clone with a few counts. This chain links TRBV2 with TRBJ2-7; maybe TRBD1 (5 bases). Per the germline V gene, CDR1 is SNHLY and CDR2 is FYNNEI. V lost 2 bases to trimming and J lost 2 bases, with 10 bases between them. This CDR3 has 14 residues. The DNA of the CDR3 is TGTGCCAGCAGTGAATTAATGACAGCCTACGAGCAGTACTTC. Translated, it gives CASSELMTAYEQYF.

With regard to this clone: Other DNA sequences of this sample code for an identical CDR3. V usage is TRBV19 and J usage is TRBJ1-3; no clear D. The CDR3 length is 14 residues. Germline-derived CDR1 and CDR2 are LNHDA and SQIVND (reference sequence). Trimming left V 3 bases short and J 1 base short, with 7 bases between. CDR3 in amino acids: CASSISRSGNTIYF. As DNA, the CDR3 is TGTGCCAGTAGTATCTCTAGATCTGGAAACACCATATATTTT.

The chain recombines TRBV5-1 with TRBJ2-7; TRBD2 matches 11 bases. The CDR3 runs 15 residues. Trimming at V came to 0 bases and at J to 4 bases, leaving 3 bases not matched to a gene. Germline V lookup: CDR1 SGHRS, CDR2 YFSETQ. The CDR3 coding sequence is TGCGCCAGCAGCTTGGCCGGGACTAGCGGTTACGAGCAGTACTTC. Its translation is CASSLAGTSGYEQYF.

Only a few counts were recorded for this clone. The V gene is TRBV18, the J gene TRBJ1-5; 10 positions agree with TRBD1. The V segment lost 6 bases and the J segment 4 bases; nucleotides outside the gene matches: 0. Germline loops: CDR1 KGHSH, CDR2 LQKENI. CDR3 size: 13 residues. CDR3 sequence: CASSGQGNQPQHF. The DNA for the CDR3 is TGTGCCAGCTCGGGACAGGGGAATCAGCCCCAGCATTTT.

This chain links TRBV19 with TRBJ1-5; D remains unclear. The germline V and J ends were trimmed by 5 bases and 5 bases, with 19 bases remaining between them. The V gene's germline CDR1 is LNHDA and CDR2 SQIVND (reference sequence). CDR3 length: 16 amino acids. The CDR3 DNA reads as TGTGCCAGTAGTCCTGATCCGCGGCATAGTGATCAGCCCCAGCATTTT. Translated: CASSPDPRHSDQPQHF.

V usage is TRBV7-9 and J usage is TRBJ1-2, with D maybe TRBD1 (6 bases). Per germline, CDR1 SEHNR and CDR2 FQNEAQ (reference sequence). CDR3 size: 13 residues. Trimming removed 5 bases from V and 7 bases from J, with 14 bases in between. CDR3 bases: TGTGCCAGCAGCCGCGAGGGGGGGCGTGGCTACACCTTC. Translated: CASSREGGRGYTF.